This T cell receptor beta chain is drawn from a study of OX40 agonist ivuxolimab in advanced cancers. About the full investigation: Ivuxolimab was a fully human IgG2 agonistic monoclonal antibody targeting the costimulatory receptor OX40 (CD134). Intravenous ivuxolimab was administered to patients every 2 weeks at six dose levels: 0.01, 0.1, 0.3, 1.5, 3 and 10 mg/kg. Of the roughly 51 patients in dose escalation, approximately 20 had hepatocellular carcinoma, about 15 had melanoma, 9 had renal cell carcinoma and 9 had head and neck cancer. The dose-escalation cohort was almost 85% male with a mean age of about 60 years, ranging from roughly 23 to 90. Patients were allowed to have had prior anti-PD-1, anti-PD-L1 or anti-CTLA-4 therapy, and approximately 41% of the dose-escalation patients had previously received checkpoint inhibitors. Partial responses occurred in three dose-escalation patients: two with cutaneous melanoma and one with hepatocellular carcinoma. The purpose of peripheral TCRbeta sequencing was to test whether ivuxolimab changed TCR sequence diversity and led to clonal T-cell expansion. The paper covers the monotherapy dose-escalation part of the phase I ivuxolimab trial, which included N of about 56 patients. Findings and caveats that apply to the study as a whole: Low levels of normalized T-cell clonal expansion were also seen in some nonresponding patients. After ivuxolimab, expanded clones were on average more numerous among CD8+ T cells than among CD4+ T cells. Clonal expansion of both CD4+ and CD8+ blood T cells was observed from baseline to week 6 at doses 0.1 to 3.0 mg/kg. Antigen specificity was not determined for the clonally expanded peripheral T cells. In the 0.1-3.0 mg/kg groups, partial responders were among the patients with the lowest normalized peripheral clonal expansion, particularly in CD8+ T cells.

To sequence the TCRbeta CDR3 region, genomic DNA was isolated from the sorted cells. The immunoSEQ Assay was used to sequence the TCRbeta CDR3 regions. TCRdb retrieved this table from immuneACCESS and kept in-frame rearrangements only. Not all clones are present; in checked studies, unresolved V genes account for under half, and no reason is known for the remainder. The sample table lists 65,000 or so clones, around 90% of them with a count of one. Around 0.79% of the sample is held by the ten biggest clonotypes. CDR1 SGHRS and CDR2 YFSETQ are derived from the germline V gene. The germline V and J ends show losses of 2 bases and 5 bases respectively, and no gene match explains 5 bases of the junction. The CDR3 starts with the cysteine, ends with the phenylalanine, and has 14 residues. Only the CDR3 portion is preserved as DNA: 42 bases, with reading frame beginning at the first base. In regard to this clone: Its antigen specificity is not known. No much larger clone exists at a distance of one base, and base qualities are not known.

The trial excluded patients who had a history of autoimmune disease or who were on systemic immunosuppression. In every dose cohort, peripheral blood was drawn for TCR sequencing at baseline, cycle 4 day 1, and cycle 7 day 1. Samples came from an open-label, multicenter, first-in-human phase I dose-escalation trial of ivuxolimab. Adults with locally advanced or metastatic melanoma, renal cell carcinoma, hepatocellular carcinoma or head and neck squamous cell carcinoma were enrolled in the trial. CD4+ and CD8+ T cells were sorted separately from peripheral blood before TCR sequencing. The source of this sequence is an adult with an advanced solid tumor such as melanoma, head and neck, liver or kidney cancer. Sequencing was performed on CD4+ or CD8+ T cells sorted from blood, taken in a trial of the OX40 agonist ivuxolimab. The chain joins TRBV5-1 to TRBJ2-7; TRBD1 matches 9 bases in the middle. The CDR3 amino acid sequence is: CASSFGQGSNEQYF. The DNA reads TGCGCCAGCAGCTTCGGACAGGGGAGCAACGAGCAGTACTTC. Full variable domain (CDR3 extended with the reference TRBV5-1 and TRBJ2-7 proteins): KAGVTQTPRYLIKTRGQQVTLSCSPISGHRSVSWYQQTPGQGLQFLFEYFSETQRNKGNFPGRFSGRQFSNSRSEMNVSTLELGDSALYLCASSFGQGSNEQYFGPGTRLTVT.